Listed below are T cell receptor beta chains from one sample, sequenced in a study of blood T cells in healthy people across ages. Each CDR3 protein is one row after TCRdb ran MiXCR on the 5' RACE reads. The data contain roughly 2 million distinct CDR3 sequences, 40% to 55% of them seen just once; the ten biggest clones take up approximately 2.1%. Sequencing used blood. These receptors originate from a middle-aged woman in good health. CDR3s include the opening cysteine and the closing phenylalanine or tryptophan. The order of the fields is J gene, clone size, V gene, D gene, CDR3 DNA, CDR3 protein. D genes are given only for firm matches. The size of a clone is reported for some rows only, either as once, few or many, or as a class for expanded clones.

j_gene: TRBJ1-6; abundance: once; v_gene: TRBV4-1; d_gene: .; CDR3nt: TGCGCCAGCAGCCAAGATCTGGGAAGACCCCTCCACTTT; CDR3aa: CASSQDLGRPLHF
j_gene: TRBJ1-2; abundance: many; v_gene: TRBV7-8; d_gene: .; CDR3nt: TGTGCCAGTAAGACAGGCCCAAGCTATGGCTACACCTTC; CDR3aa: CASKTGPSYGYTF
j_gene: TRBJ2-3; abundance: .; v_gene: TRBV2; d_gene: .; CDR3nt: TGTGCTAGCAGTGAAATACTAAGGGGGACAGATACGCAGTATTTT; CDR3aa: CASSEILRGTDTQYF
j_gene: TRBJ2-2; abundance: .; v_gene: TRBV29-1; d_gene: TRBD2; CDR3nt: TGCAGCGCCAGACTAGCGGGGAAAAACACCGGGGAGCTGTTTTTT; CDR3aa: CSARLAGKNTGELFF
j_gene: TRBJ2-5; abundance: few; v_gene: TRBV20-1; d_gene: .; CDR3nt: TGCAGTGCTAGGGCCTTGACAAAGATATTTCAAGAGACCCAGTACTTC; CDR3aa: CSARALTKIFQETQYF
j_gene: TRBJ2-3; abundance: .; v_gene: TRBV20-1; d_gene: .; CDR3nt: TGCAGTGCTGGGAATCTGGAGGGGATCCATACGCAGTATTTT; CDR3aa: CSAGNLEGIHTQYF
j_gene: TRBJ2-5; abundance: .; v_gene: TRBV18; d_gene: .; CDR3nt: TGTGCCAGCTCACCAGGGTGGGGTAACCAAGAGACCCAGTACTTC; CDR3aa: CASSPGWGNQETQYF
j_gene: TRBJ2-6; abundance: once; v_gene: TRBV6-2/TRBV6-3; d_gene: .; CDR3nt: TGTGCCAGCCGGACGGACGACTCTGGGGCCAACGTCCTGACTTTC; CDR3aa: CASRTDDSGANVLTF
j_gene: TRBJ2-5; abundance: few; v_gene: TRBV6-2/TRBV6-3; d_gene: .; CDR3nt: TGTGCCAGCAGTTACCTCGGGACGGAGAGAGAGACCCAGTACTTC; CDR3aa: CASSYLGTERETQYF
j_gene: TRBJ2-1; abundance: .; v_gene: TRBV12-3/TRBV12-4; d_gene: .; CDR3nt: TGTGCCAGCAGTTTCCCTGGACAAAATGAGCAGTTCTTC; CDR3aa: CASSFPGQNEQFF
j_gene: TRBJ2-5; abundance: few; v_gene: TRBV7-9; d_gene: .; CDR3nt: TGTGCCAGCAGCTTATATAGGACAGAACAAGAGACCCAGTACTTC; CDR3aa: CASSLYRTEQETQYF
j_gene: TRBJ2-3; abundance: .; v_gene: TRBV4-2; d_gene: .; CDR3nt: TGTGCCAGCAGCCAAGATGTGGTGGGTGGCACAGATACGCAGTATTTT; CDR3aa: CASSQDVVGGTDTQYF
j_gene: TRBJ2-3; abundance: .; v_gene: TRBV5-1; d_gene: TRBD2; CDR3nt: TGCGCCAGCAGCTCAGGACTAGCGGCGGGAGATACGCAGTATTTT; CDR3aa: CASSSGLAAGDTQYF
j_gene: TRBJ2-7; abundance: few; v_gene: TRBV28; d_gene: .; CDR3nt: TGTGCCAGCAGTATTGGGACGTTCTCCTACGAGCAGTACTTC; CDR3aa: CASSIGTFSYEQYF